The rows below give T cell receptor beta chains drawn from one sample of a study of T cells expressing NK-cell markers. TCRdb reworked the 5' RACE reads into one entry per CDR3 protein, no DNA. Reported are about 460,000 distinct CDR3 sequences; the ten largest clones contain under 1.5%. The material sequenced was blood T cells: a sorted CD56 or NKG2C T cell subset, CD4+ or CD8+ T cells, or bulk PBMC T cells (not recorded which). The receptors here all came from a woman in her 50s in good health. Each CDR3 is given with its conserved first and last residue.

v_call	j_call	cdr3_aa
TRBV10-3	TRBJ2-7	CAISPPPGSVEQYF
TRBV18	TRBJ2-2	CASSRTGGATGELFF
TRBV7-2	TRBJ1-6	CASSPSWGATSPLHF
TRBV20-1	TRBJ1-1	CSARVRATEAFF
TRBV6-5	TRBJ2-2	CASSTERPGELFF
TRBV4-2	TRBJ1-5	CASSQGGQGNQPQHF
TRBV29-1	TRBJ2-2	CSANTDRGRNTGELFF
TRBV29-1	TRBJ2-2	CSVLTGIGTGGRFTGELFF
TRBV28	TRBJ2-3	CASSSPSGNTDTQYF
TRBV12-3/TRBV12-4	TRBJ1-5	CASSPQGQPQHF
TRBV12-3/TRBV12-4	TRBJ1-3	CASSFGSLMIGNTIYF
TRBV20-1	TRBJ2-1	CSARDSPYRGIRNEQFF
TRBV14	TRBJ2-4	CASSPARGVQNIQYF
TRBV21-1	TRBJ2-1	CASLRSADRNEQFF
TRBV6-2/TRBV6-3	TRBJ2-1	CASSYSETSGRVSYNEQFF
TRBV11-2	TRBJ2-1	CASRTWGRIPYNEQFF
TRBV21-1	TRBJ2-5	CASSKATTGGEETQYF
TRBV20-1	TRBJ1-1	CSARGRVLPTAFF
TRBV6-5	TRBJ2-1	CASSYRDLANNEQFF
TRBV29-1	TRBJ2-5	CSVGFRYETQYF
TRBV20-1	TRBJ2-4	CSAPGPGDIQYF
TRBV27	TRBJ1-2	CASSPLMVGGYTF
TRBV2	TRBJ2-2	CASSEASPTYTGELFF
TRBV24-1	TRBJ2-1	CATSRDSYNEQFF
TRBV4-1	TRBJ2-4	CASSQSWTSGSAKNIQYF
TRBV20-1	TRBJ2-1	CSARDRELNNEQFF
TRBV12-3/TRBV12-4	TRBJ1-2	CASSLGRDYGYTF
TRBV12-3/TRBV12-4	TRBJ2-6	CASSPGGANVLTF
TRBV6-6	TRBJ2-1	CASRPGTSGAYEQFF